This T cell receptor beta chain was recovered during a study of blood T cell repertoires in COVID-19. As for the study in general: The United States, Italy and Spain provided the acute and convalescent COVID-19 samples. PBMCs, B-cell-depleted T cells, or T cells were the source of the cDNA or gDNA that made up the material.

J lost 3 bases, V lost 3 bases, and 7 bases had no gene match. CDR3 length: 16 residues. CDR1 and CDR2 (germline): MDHEN, SYDVKM. The authors' processing: From reference gene primer amplification, estimates of nucleated cell counts were derived. Profiling relied on immunoSEQ multiplex PCR, and the TCRdb table lists in-frame clones only, not all of them. V and J calls and clone size follow that table, whereas D and trimming were derived from the DNA. Of roughly 130,000 clones in the sample, approximately 81% were seen once. Ages ranged from about 18 to 89 years, with residence in some 25 US areas. Sequences were obtained from PBMCs or T cells enriched from blood (not recorded which). The chain couples TRBV28 to TRBJ1-5; 8 bases are a match to TRBD1. This receptor was obtained from a middle-aged man with acute COVID-19. CDR3 in DNA: TGTGCCAGCAGTTTTTCGGGCAGGGGGCTCAATCAGCCCCAGCATTTT. It translates to CASSFSGRGLNQPQHF.